Ten or more counts support the clone carrying this T cell receptor (beta chain). Its matching antigen is unknown. Specified time point: technical triplicate 1. 2 million PBMCs stored at -80 C were the source of the unsorted libraries. From germline, CDR1 is DFQATT and CDR2 SNEGSKA (reference sequence). With V trimmed by 6 bases and J by 4 bases, 13 bases remained unmatched. The CDR3 totals 16 residues. With 10-nucleotide random UMIs included, cDNA was synthesized by 5'RACE. TCRdb reanalysed the 5' RACE reads using MiXCR and keeps one entry per CDR3 protein. The sample lists about 38,000 distinct CDR3 sequences; over 8.5% were seen once. The data originate from a study of neurological immune-mediated disorders. Study-wide findings and caveats: None of the CDR3 amino acid sequences found in expanded clones was shared across subjects. This suggests that the TCR-beta repertoires were private in all groups. In HTLV-1-associated myelopathy, TCR clonal expansion was greatest, whereas multiple sclerosis had the least, falling below healthy controls.

The receptor was derived from a man aged 60 to 75 with HTLV-1-associated myelopathy (HAM/TSP). Sequenced: PBMCs. The chain recombines TRBV20-1 with TRBJ2-7, with 12 bases lining up with TRBD1. CDR3 sequence reads: CSAPKNLGQGAYEQYF. CDR3 DNA: TGCAGTGCACCCAAAAACCTGGGACAGGGGGCATACGAGCAGTACTTC.